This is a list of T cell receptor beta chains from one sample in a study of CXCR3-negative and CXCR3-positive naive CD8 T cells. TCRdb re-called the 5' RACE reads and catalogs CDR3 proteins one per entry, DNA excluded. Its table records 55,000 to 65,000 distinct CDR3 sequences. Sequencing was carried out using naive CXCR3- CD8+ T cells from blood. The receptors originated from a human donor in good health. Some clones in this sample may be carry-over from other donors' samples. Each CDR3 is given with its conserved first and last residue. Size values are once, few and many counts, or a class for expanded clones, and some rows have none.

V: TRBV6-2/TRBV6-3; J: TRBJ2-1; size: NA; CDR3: CATTTSGGASNEQFF
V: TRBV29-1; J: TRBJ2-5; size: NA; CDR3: CSVESTRETQYF
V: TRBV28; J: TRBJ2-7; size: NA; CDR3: CASSLYDRVGFYEQYF
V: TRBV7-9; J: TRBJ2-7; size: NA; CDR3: CASSGVGESSYEQYF
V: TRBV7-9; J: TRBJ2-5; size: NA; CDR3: CASSSTGLSETQYF
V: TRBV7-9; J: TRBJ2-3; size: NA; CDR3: CASSSAVPQPGLASTDTQYF
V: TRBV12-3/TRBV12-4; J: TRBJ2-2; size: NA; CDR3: CASSFPQGGTGELFF
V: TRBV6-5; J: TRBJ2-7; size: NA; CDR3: CASKILGLVDTTNQYEQYF
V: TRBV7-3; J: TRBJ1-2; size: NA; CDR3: CASGRTGGSYGYTF
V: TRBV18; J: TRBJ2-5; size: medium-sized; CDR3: CASSPLRGQETQYF
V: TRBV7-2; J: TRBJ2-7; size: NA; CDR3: CASSWGAGGEQYF
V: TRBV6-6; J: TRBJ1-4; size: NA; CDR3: CAGGTATTNEKLFF
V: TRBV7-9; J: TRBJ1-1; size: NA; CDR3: CASTLAQENTEAFF
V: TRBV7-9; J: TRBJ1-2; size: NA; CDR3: CASSPSALDGYGYTF
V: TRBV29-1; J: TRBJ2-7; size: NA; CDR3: CSVVGTSGGTFSYEQYF
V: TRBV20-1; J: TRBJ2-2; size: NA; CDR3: CSAPGLAGGLNTGELFF
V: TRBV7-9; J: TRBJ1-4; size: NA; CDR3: CASSTPGGDPNEKLFF
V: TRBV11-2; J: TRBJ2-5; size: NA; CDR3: CASSLGDRGRETQYF
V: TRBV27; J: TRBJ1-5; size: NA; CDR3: CASRFEGQGGMPQHF
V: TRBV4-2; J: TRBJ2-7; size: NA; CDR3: CASSPFGTSGGYEQYF
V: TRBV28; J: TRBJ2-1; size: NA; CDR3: CASSSNLAGGTYNEQFF
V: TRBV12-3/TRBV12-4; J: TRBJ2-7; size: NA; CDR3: CASSGIIYEQYF
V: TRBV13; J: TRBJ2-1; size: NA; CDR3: CASSLGISRGEQFF
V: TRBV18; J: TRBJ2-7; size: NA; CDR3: CASSPEAYEQYF
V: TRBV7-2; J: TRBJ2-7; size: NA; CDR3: CASSPKGPEQYF
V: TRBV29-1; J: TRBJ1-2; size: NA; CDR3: CSVEDYAVTDGYTF
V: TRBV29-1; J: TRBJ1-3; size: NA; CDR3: CSVRTSGNTIYF
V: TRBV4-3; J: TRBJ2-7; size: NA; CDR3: CASSQDPTGYSYEQYF
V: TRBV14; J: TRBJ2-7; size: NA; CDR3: CASGKQGTYEQYF
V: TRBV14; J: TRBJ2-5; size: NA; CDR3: CASSHLSRGEEETQYF
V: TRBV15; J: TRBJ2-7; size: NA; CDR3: CATSRSRVSSYEQYF
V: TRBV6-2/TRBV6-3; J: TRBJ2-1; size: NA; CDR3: CASRSPYNEQFF
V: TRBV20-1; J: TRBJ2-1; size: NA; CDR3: CSAEQSSYNEQFF
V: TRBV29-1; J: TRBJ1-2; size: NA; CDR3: CSVDPEGAGGYTF
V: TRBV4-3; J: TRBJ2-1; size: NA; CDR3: CASSYGQGSYNEQFF
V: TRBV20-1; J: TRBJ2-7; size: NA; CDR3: CSARDPETYEQYF
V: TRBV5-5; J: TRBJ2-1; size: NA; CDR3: CASSLRDRGRVEQFF
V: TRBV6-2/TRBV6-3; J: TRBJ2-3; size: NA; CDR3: CATRESVLTSTDTQYF
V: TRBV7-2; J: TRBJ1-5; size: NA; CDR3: CASKEGDNLRQPQYF
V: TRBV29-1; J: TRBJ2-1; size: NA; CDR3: CSVVSWTGRGEQFF
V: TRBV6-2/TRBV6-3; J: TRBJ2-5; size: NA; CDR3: CASRYLAGGRETQYF
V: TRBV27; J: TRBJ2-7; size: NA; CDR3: CASLTSGQAPYEQYF
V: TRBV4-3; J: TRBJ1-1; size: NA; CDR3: CASSQDGRGTEAFF
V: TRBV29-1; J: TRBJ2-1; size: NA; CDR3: CSVLWLVTNNEQFF
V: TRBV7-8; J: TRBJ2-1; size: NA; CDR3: CASSLVGDEQFF
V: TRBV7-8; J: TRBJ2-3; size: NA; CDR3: CASSFYPTGRGGNTQYF
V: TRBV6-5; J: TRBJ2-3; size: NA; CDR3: CASSYRGTNTDTQYF
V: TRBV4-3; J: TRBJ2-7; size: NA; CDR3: CASSQDLGQIYEQYF
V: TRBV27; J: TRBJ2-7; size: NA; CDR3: CASSTGTGVYEQYF
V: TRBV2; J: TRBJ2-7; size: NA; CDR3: CASHGQGVEQYF
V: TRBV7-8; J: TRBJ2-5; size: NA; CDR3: CASSFRRDGTPWVETQYF
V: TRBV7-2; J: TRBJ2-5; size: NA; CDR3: CASSLAGGGAGETQYF
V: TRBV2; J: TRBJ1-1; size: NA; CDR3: CATPAAAPQMNTEAFF
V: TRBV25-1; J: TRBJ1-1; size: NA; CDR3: CASSGLVGQPYEAFF
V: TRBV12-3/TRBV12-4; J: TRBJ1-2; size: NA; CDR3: CASSLTVSYGYTF